This T cell receptor (beta chain) is from a study of T-cell memory formation after mild COVID-19. Study-level results: Clones that contracted from day 15 to 85 were balanced CD4/CD8, while later expanders leaned CD4+.

This clonotype was seen only a few times. Its antigen is as yet unknown. It was 5'RACE with constant-segment primers that produced the TCR alpha and TCR beta cDNA libraries, which carried sample barcodes and UMIs. TCRdb called the 5' RACE reads again in MiXCR, with one record for every CDR3 protein. This table has some 48,000 distinct CDR3 sequences, 27% appearing once. The CDR3 contains 15 residues. Germline loops: CDR1 SGHVS, CDR2 FNYEAQ. V was cut by 5 bases and J by 5 bases, with 18 bases left in between. The source of this sequence is a man younger than 35 who had mild COVID-19 (a few samples of this study predate the infection). Cell type and time point are not known. The chain links TRBV7-6 to TRBJ2-5, with D possibly matching TRBD2 (6 bases). The specimen was PBMCs or a T cell subset sorted from them (not recorded which). DNA of the CDR3: TGTGCCAGCAGCGGGGCACACTCTAGCGTCGAGACCCAGTACTTC. As protein: CASSGAHSSVETQYF.